This note documents a single T cell receptor (beta chain) sequence. Antigen specificity is unknown. The second PCR ran roughly 6 to 12 cycles with a sample-barcoded 5' primer and J-beta primers. One entry per CDR3 protein, called by TCRdb with MiXCR from the 5' RACE reads. The sample carries some 1.5 million distinct CDR3 sequences, 42% recorded once. This entry is derived from a study of blood T cells in healthy people across ages. General study findings and limits: In older individuals, TCR beta diversity per million T cells was lower, falling roughly linearly with age. Investigators viewed diversity estimates from one million T cells as underestimates, the study reported. TCR beta diversity tracked closely with naive T cell percentage.

CDR3 size: 15 residues. Losses at the gene ends were 5 bases for V and 8 bases for J; bases not matched to a gene: 12. Germline CDR1 reads SGHTA; CDR2 reads FQGNSA. V and J are TRBV7-2 and TRBJ1-3; the match to TRBD1 covers 7 bases. The sequenced sample consisted of blood. This TCR was recovered from a woman between 18 and 30 years old in good health. This chain's CDR3 is CASSPQTGTKDTIYF. The CDR3 bases are TGTGCCAGCAGCCCCCAGACAGGGACGAAAGACACCATATATTTT.